Shown below are 5 T cell receptor beta chains from a single sample sequenced in a study of cytomegalovirus exposure and HLA in healthy donors. The PCR used 60 Vbeta and 13 Jbeta primers. The table came from immunoSEQ multiplex PCR; TCRdb's copy has only in-frame clones and leaves some out. Of about 160,000 clones listed, roughly 78% are singletons. Sequencing was carried out using PBMCs. The receptors were gathered from a woman aged 40 to 50 in good health and CMV-seronegative.

This clone was counted at least ten times. V usage is TRBV2 and J usage is TRBJ1-6, with 7 bases fitting TRBD1. V gave up 6 bases and J gave up 9 bases; unmatched junction bases: 8. Germline values: CDR1 SNHLY, CDR2 FYNNEI. The CDR3 is 14 residues long. CDR3 sequence: CASRHRGVGSPLHF. CDR3 DNA: TGTGCCAGCAGGCACAGGGGCGTAGGTTCACCCCTCCACTTT. Complete variable domain (other parts from reference TRBV2 and TRBJ1-6): EPEVTQTPSHQVTQMGQEVILRCVPISNHLYFYWYRQILGQKVEFLVSFYNNEISEKSEIFDDQFSVERPDGSNFTLKIRSTKLEDSAMYFCASRHRGVGSPLHFGNGTRLTVT.

This clone was picked up one time. The rearrangement uses TRBV5-4 and TRBJ1-1; D unclear. Trimming shortened V by 3 bases and J by 8 bases, and 11 bases separated the two germline ends. The CDR3 loop spans 12 amino acids. CDR1 and CDR2 from the germline V gene are SGHNT and YYREEE (reference sequence). The CDR3 sequence is CASSWENFEAFF. CDR3 DNA: TGTGCCAGCAGCTGGGAGAACTTCGAAGCTTTCTTT.

The chain employs TRBV7-3 and TRBJ2-1; 11 bases match TRBD2. The CDR3 loop spans 16 amino acids. V lost 5 bases, J lost 5 bases, and 8 bases stayed unmatched. Germline V gene data show CDR1 as SGHTA and CDR2 as FQGTGA. CDR3 bases: TGTGCCAGCAGCGGAATAGCGGGGGGGCCTAACAATGAGCAGTTCTTC. This encodes CASSGIAGGPNNEQFF.

The V and J genes are TRBV4-1 and TRBJ1-5; possibly TRBD1 for D (5 bases). Germline CDR1 is MGHRA and CDR2 is YSYEKL. This CDR3 contains 15 residues. V lost 2 bases to trimming and J lost 7 bases, with 15 bases between them. The CDR3 DNA follows: TGCGCCAGCAGCCAAACCGCGGGGGGTAGGCAGCCCCAGCATTTT. It encodes CASSQTAGGRQPQHF.

The chain uses TRBV5-1 and TRBJ1-2, with a weak D call TRBD1 (5 bases). The CDR3 consists of 15 residues. The V gene's germline CDR1 is SGHRS and CDR2 YFSETQ. V was trimmed by 0 bases and J by 8 bases, leaving 17 bases between them. CDR3 amino acids: CASSLARERDVGYTF. CDR3 DNA sequence: TGCGCCAGCAGCTTGGCCAGGGAACGCGACGTAGGCTACACCTTC.